This T cell receptor (beta chain) was obtained from a study of T cells of healthy individuals. Germline V gene lookup returns CDR1 MNHEY and CDR2 SMNVEV (reference sequence). The CDR3 covers 14 residues. Trimming left V 2 bases short and J 1 base short, with 9 bases between. This clonotype appeared many times. TCRdb re-called the 5' RACE reads through MiXCR, storing one row per CDR3 protein. Among 53,000 or so distinct CDR3 sequences, under 15% were seen once, and the ten largest hold 15% to 20%. This receptor was identified in a human donor in good health. This chain connects TRBV27 to TRBJ2-7; D may be TRBD1 or TRBD2 (6 bases each). The CDR3 nucleotides are TGTGCCAGCAGTTTAGGGGGGCGGTCCTACGAGCAGTACTTC. This encodes CASSLGGRSYEQYF.